The following is a T cell receptor (beta chain) sequence with its context. The primer mix had 60 Vbeta and 13 Jbeta primers. The protocol was immunoSEQ multiplex PCR, while the TCRdb copy is restricted to in-frame clones and leaves out a portion. The sample lists approximately 150,000 clones, 71% occurring once. This entry is derived from a study of cytomegalovirus exposure and HLA in healthy donors. The CDR3 spans 15 residues. The junction had 3 bases not matched to a gene; V was cut back by 4 bases and J by 1 base. CDR1 and CDR2 from the germline V gene are LNHNV and YYDKDF (reference sequence). The V and J genes are TRBV15 and TRBJ2-1; 8 bases align to TRBD1. Sequenced input: PBMCs. The receptor was derived from a woman in her 30s in good health and CMV-seronegative. CDR3 nucleotides: TGTGCCACCAGCAAAGACAGGGGATCCTACAATGAGCAGTTCTTC. This codes for CATSKDRGSYNEQFF.